This T cell receptor beta chain emerged from a study of cytomegalovirus exposure and HLA in healthy donors. With 60 Vbeta and 13 Jbeta primers, the PCR was carried out. Libraries were prepared by immunoSEQ multiplex PCR; TCRdb keeps only in-frame clonotypes and omits some of them. The sample yields hundreds of thousands of clones, about 75% seen once. Germline-derived CDR1 and CDR2 are SGHDT and YYEEEE. There are 17 residues in the CDR3. Unmatched junction bases numbered 6, after V lost 0 bases and J lost 1 base. The receptor comes from a male donor in good health and CMV-seronegative. V gene TRBV5-6 combines with J gene TRBJ1-1; 10 bases align to TRBD1. Sequencing was carried out using PBMCs. In DNA, the CDR3 is TGTGCCAGCAGCTTGGAGGGACAGGGGTTTCGGAACACTGAAGCTTTCTTT. Its translation: CASSLEGQGFRNTEAFF.